This T cell receptor (beta chain) is from a study of glioma-infiltrating T cells after dendritic cell vaccination. Study background: Samples are from glioblastoma patients in Phase I and II dendritic cell vaccine trials. Autologous tumor lysate was loaded overnight onto monocyte-derived dendritic cells grown less than 8 days with IL-4 and GM-CSF.

The time point here: after dendritic cell vaccination, including at tumor progression/relapse. Germline V lookup: CDR1 SGHRS, CDR2 YFSETQ. The CDR3 is 16 amino acids. With 0 bases clipped from V and 4 bases from J, the junction kept 4 bases outside the gene matches. TCRB CDR3 was amplified from 2 ug genomic DNA or less. The PCR used 60 V beta and 13 J beta primers. This table comes from immunoSEQ multiplex PCR, and its TCRdb copy is limited to in-frame clones, with some not included. The data contain roughly 88,000 clones, more than 80% of them singletons. The sample was blood, taken after dendritic cell vaccination. The J gene is TRBJ2-5, the V gene TRBV5-1, with TRBD2 identical over 12 bases. The source is a human donor with glioblastoma. CDR3 sequence reads: CASSLGLAGVLETQYF. CDR3 nucleotides: TGCGCCAGCAGCTTGGGACTAGCGGGGGTATTAGAGACCCAGTACTTC. The full variable domain, its missing parts supplied by reference TRBV5-1 and TRBJ2-5, is KAGVTQTPRYLIKTRGQQVTLSCSPISGHRSVSWYQQTPGQGLQFLFEYFSETQRNKGNFPGRFSGRQFSNSRSEMNVSTLELGDSALYLCASSLGLAGVLETQYFGPGTRLLVL.